A selection of T cell receptor beta chains follows, all from one sample in a study of a mutant IDH1 vaccine in newly diagnosed glioma. The antigens of these receptors remain unknown. Only in-frame clones appear in the TCRdb table, and some are missing; sequencing was by immunoSEQ multiplex PCR. The repertoire holds about 69,000 clones, 70% to 90% seen once, with more than 1.5% in the top ten. Sequenced here: PBMCs, sampled from a glioma patient whose treatment included an IDH1 peptide vaccine. The receptors shown here come from a man aged 25-45 years with glioma. Each CDR3 is given with its conserved first and last residue. The order of the fields is J gene, V gene, CDR3 protein.

>TRBJ2-7|TRBV4-3
CASSQDLEGPSRYEQYF
>TRBJ2-1|TRBV4-1
CASSQGLQGGSSYNEQFF
>TRBJ2-7|TRBV6-6
CASSYRDNYEQYF
>TRBJ1-4|TRBV2
CASIEGSRNEKLFF
>TRBJ1-5|TRBV7-3
CASSSGQGSNQPQHF
>TRBJ1-6|TRBV28
CASLAGRRWSPLHF
>TRBJ2-5|TRBV4-3
CASSQGLAGAGETQYF
>TRBJ1-4|TRBV15
CATSLQGAREKLFF
>TRBJ1-2|TRBV28
CASSLPNVGGNYGYTF
>TRBJ2-3|TRBV6-1
CASTQAGGSTDTQYF
>TRBJ2-3|TRBV5-5
CASSLHGSSTDTQYF
>TRBJ2-5|TRBV5-1
CASSLFRGARETQYF
>TRBJ1-1|TRBV15
CATSREWGDLNTEAFF
>TRBJ2-1|TRBV7-8
CASVRSSGGEQFF
>TRBJ1-1|TRBV27
CASSLLGEGTGSEAFF
>TRBJ1-2|TRBV28
CASNLGQGGGYTF
>TRBJ2-1|TRBV9
CASSPGTSQPEQFF
>TRBJ1-4|TRBV6-1
CASSGRYNEKLFF
>TRBJ1-6|TRBV4-1
CASSQLTVDNSPLHF
>TRBJ1-5|TRBV19
CASSRQVNQPQHF
>TRBJ1-1|TRBV5-4
CASSVGQGVNTEAFF
>TRBJ1-2|TRBV5-1
CASSPGASDYGYTF
>TRBJ2-4|TRBV19
CASSMGVGTPLAKNIQYF
>TRBJ1-6|TRBV14
CASSQDSRRNSPLHF
>TRBJ1-1|TRBV25-1
CASRWDRTGTEAFF
>TRBJ1-2|TRBV28
CASSFPPSGNYGYTF
>TRBJ2-5|TRBV7-7
CASTPNLGRPGETQYF
>TRBJ2-7|TRBV9
CASSVSWGSYEQYF
>TRBJ2-1|TRBV4-1
CASSQGPDRGHNEQFF
>TRBJ2-7|TRBV5-8
CASSLRTGKRGTYGQYF
>TRBJ2-5|TRBV2
CASSEVEETQYF
>TRBJ2-1|TRBV7-9
CASSSRAGGKYNEQFF